The rows below give T cell receptor beta chains drawn from one sample of a study of blood T cells in healthy people across ages. One entry per CDR3 protein, called by TCRdb with MiXCR from the 5' RACE reads. The sample has about 670,000 distinct CDR3 sequences, under 65% seen once. The sample taken for sequencing was blood. The receptors here all came from an elderly woman in good health. Each CDR3 is given without its conserved first and last residue. The order of the fields is clone size, J gene, V gene, CDR3 protein. Size is omitted from some rows. Given values are once, few, many or a class for expanded clones.

abundance: .
j_gene: TRBJ2-1
v_gene: TRBV18
CDR3aa: ASAPFGIEQF

abundance: .
j_gene: TRBJ2-3
v_gene: TRBV20-1
CDR3aa: SARGGRGGSQY

abundance: .
j_gene: TRBJ2-1
v_gene: TRBV28
CDR3aa: AGRTAYNEQF

abundance: .
j_gene: TRBJ1-6
v_gene: TRBV12-3/TRBV12-4
CDR3aa: VSSFESPLH

abundance: many
j_gene: TRBJ2-2
v_gene: TRBV29-1
CDR3aa: SVWTGIANTGELF

abundance: .
j_gene: TRBJ2-7
v_gene: TRBV27
CDR3aa: ASSHWRTQSYEQY

abundance: many
j_gene: TRBJ1-5
v_gene: TRBV27
CDR3aa: ASSLAVSNQPQH

abundance: .
j_gene: TRBJ2-2
v_gene: TRBV30
CDR3aa: AWSGTLNTGELF

abundance: many
j_gene: TRBJ2-4
v_gene: TRBV27
CDR3aa: ASSFAQRSWAKNIQY

abundance: .
j_gene: TRBJ1-1
v_gene: TRBV7-9
CDR3aa: ASSLVVSYTEAF

abundance: .
j_gene: TRBJ2-7
v_gene: TRBV6-5
CDR3aa: ASSRGLAGASYEQY

abundance: many
j_gene: TRBJ1-2
v_gene: TRBV2
CDR3aa: ASSETRQAGGYT

abundance: .
j_gene: TRBJ2-1
v_gene: TRBV7-3
CDR3aa: ASSLSRDRGNEQF

abundance: many
j_gene: TRBJ2-1
v_gene: TRBV9
CDR3aa: ASSVAATSGYNEQF

abundance: .
j_gene: TRBJ2-3
v_gene: TRBV7-2
CDR3aa: ASSPRRHTDTQY

abundance: many
j_gene: TRBJ2-1
v_gene: TRBV5-5
CDR3aa: ASSLGTNNNEQF

abundance: many
j_gene: TRBJ2-7
v_gene: TRBV5-1
CDR3aa: ASSRLAGSSYEQY

abundance: few
j_gene: TRBJ1-6
v_gene: TRBV28
CDR3aa: ASRPQGGYNSPLH

abundance: .
j_gene: TRBJ1-1
v_gene: TRBV7-9
CDR3aa: ASSPPGGRQGANTEAF

abundance: few
j_gene: TRBJ2-1
v_gene: TRBV20-1
CDR3aa: SASRSRQREQF

abundance: .
j_gene: TRBJ2-5
v_gene: TRBV7-2
CDR3aa: ASSLTVTGTVLQETQY

abundance: few
j_gene: TRBJ2-1
v_gene: TRBV12-3/TRBV12-4
CDR3aa: ASSRTSGIGEQF

abundance: few
j_gene: TRBJ2-5
v_gene: TRBV12-3/TRBV12-4
CDR3aa: ASKLAGTQETQY

abundance: few
j_gene: .
v_gene: TRBV7-7
CDR3aa: ASSVGRSYNEQY

abundance: few
j_gene: TRBJ1-1
v_gene: TRBV7-3
CDR3aa: ASSFTGTATEAF

abundance: .
j_gene: TRBJ1-1
v_gene: TRBV10-1
CDR3aa: ASSESEGGVEKAF

abundance: few
j_gene: TRBJ1-6
v_gene: TRBV7-3
CDR3aa: ASRLTGGVNSPLH

abundance: many
j_gene: TRBJ1-4
v_gene: TRBV4-2
CDR3aa: ASSRSQEVVEKLF

abundance: .
j_gene: TRBJ2-1
v_gene: TRBV27
CDR3aa: ASSFWDRPYNEQF

abundance: many
j_gene: TRBJ2-1
v_gene: TRBV24-1
CDR3aa: ATSGVLANYNEQF

abundance: .
j_gene: TRBJ2-3
v_gene: TRBV5-1
CDR3aa: ASSRGYTDTQY